The rows below give T cell receptor beta chains drawn from one sample of a study of patients and donors after allogeneic stem cell transplantation. TCRdb re-derived calls from the RT-PCR reads in MiXCR, one entry per CDR3 protein. The table records around 240,000 distinct CDR3 sequences, roughly 13% of them present only once. The specimen was blood, either unsorted or a sorted T cell fraction (not recorded which). These receptors were collected from a human donor who was either an allogeneic HSCT recipient or a stem cell or donor lymphocyte infusion donor (not recorded which). It is not recorded whose cells these are; they may come from a transplant donor. CDR3s leave out the opening cysteine and the closing phenylalanine or tryptophan. The D gene is left open where the match is weak. Clone size appears in some rows only: once, few, many, or a class for an expanded clone.

>-|TRBV12-3/TRBV12-4|-
ASRGIPYEQY
>-|TRBV2|-
ASSDAGLKETQY
>many|TRBV7-9|-
ASSPGLQNTGELF
>-|TRBV19|TRBD1
ASSPQGALETQY
>-|TRBV18|-
ASTRTATNEKLF
>many|TRBV20-1|-
SAQAPRGYT
>few|TRBV3-1|TRBD2
ASSQGTSGMTQY
>few|TRBV24-1|TRBD2
ATGDTNSGASTDTQY
>-|TRBV20-1|-
SATIPVNTEAF
>few|TRBV19|-
ASSINGLYGYT
>-|TRBV2|TRBD1
ASSEAAAGGGELF
>few|TRBV18|-
ASSPREVSYNEQF
>-|TRBV14|TRBD2
ASSPIAGSYEQY
>many|TRBV7-2|-
ASSLRASYEQY
>-|TRBV20-1|-
SARDNGGTEAF
>-|TRBV6-1|-
ASRREINQPQH
>many|TRBV5-1|-
ASSATLVNSPLH
>many|TRBV12-3/TRBV12-4|-
ASSVDTYNEQF
>many|TRBV25-1|TRBD1
ASSETGNEQY
>-|TRBV5-6|-
ASSLRAGKAF
>many|TRBV11-2|TRBD1
ASSPRRQGKIVLYT
>many|TRBV2|TRBD2
ASLLGLAFVDTQY
>-|TRBV5-1|TRBD1
ASSPGTGRSDTEAF
>many|TRBV4-1|TRBD2
ASSQVGLAGVGEQY
>-|TRBV20-1|TRBD2
SASIAGGRDEQF
>many|TRBV5-6|-
ASSLASREAF
>-|TRBV15|-
ATSRDPGDPQETQY
>many|TRBV27|TRBD1
ASSFGDRANSPLH
>many|TRBV15|TRBD2
ATSSLAGDYNEQF
>few|TRBV6-2/TRBV6-3|-
ASSYQGGTTEAF
>-|TRBV7-2|TRBD1
ASSLIKGAGQPQH
>few|TRBV19|-
ASSMIGGFYEQY
>few|TRBV5-1|-
ASSLEGRGPDTQY
>-|TRBV29-1|TRBD1
SVEGQGAADTQY
>-|TRBV5-8|TRBD2
ASSSGTSGRAGETQY
>many|TRBV12-3/TRBV12-4|-
ASSQGLTNENEQF
>many|TRBV12-3/TRBV12-4|TRBD1
ASSLPGTGGRGYT
>few|TRBV2|-
ASLTVGAF
>-|TRBV10-3|-
AISESTSTDTQY
>-|TRBV7-2|-
ASSSGTETQY
>-|TRBV20-1|-
SARGTGNTEAF
>few|TRBV27|-
ASSFNLGAVNEQF
>many|TRBV9|-
ASSVMRAKCYT
>-|TRBV7-8|TRBD2
ASSLGGGIYNEQF
>few|TRBV7-9|TRBD2
ASEKAGGLGDTQY
>many|TRBV20-1|-
SARDGNTEAF
>few|TRBV6-5|-
ASSFLFTDKLNTEAF
>few|TRBV3-1|TRBD1
ASSNRDSQPQH
>-|TRBV5-6|-
ASSPPSIYGYT
>-|TRBV5-5|TRBD2
ASSLLGAGGYNEQF